This TCR beta chain was retrieved from a study of control samples from healthy donors and cancer patients. Clones were sequenced by immunoSEQ multiplex PCR, and TCRdb holds only the in-frame ones, with some missing. This table has about 82,000 clones, around 94% appearing once. The receptor comes from a woman between 18 and 30 years old in good health. The specimen sequenced was blood.

In DNA, the CDR3 is TGTGCCAGCAGCTGGACAGGGGATGGGGCCGGGGAGCTGTTTTTT. Amino acids: CASSWTGDGAGELFF. V usage is TRBV11-2 and J usage is TRBJ2-2, with 9 bases lining up with TRBD1. V was clipped by 4 bases and J by 6 bases; unmatched bases: 6. Germline-derived CDR1 and CDR2 are SGHAT and FQNNGV. This CDR3 has 15 amino acids.